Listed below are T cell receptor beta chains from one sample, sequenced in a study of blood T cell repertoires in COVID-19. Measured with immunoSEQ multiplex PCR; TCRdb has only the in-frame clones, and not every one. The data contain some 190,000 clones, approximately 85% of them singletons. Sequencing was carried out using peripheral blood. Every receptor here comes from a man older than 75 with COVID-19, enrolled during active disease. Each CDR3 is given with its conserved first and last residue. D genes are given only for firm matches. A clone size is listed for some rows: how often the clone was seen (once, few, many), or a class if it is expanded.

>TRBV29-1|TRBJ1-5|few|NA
TGCAGCGTTGGGGAGAATAGCAATCAGCCCCAGCATTTT
CSVGENSNQPQHF
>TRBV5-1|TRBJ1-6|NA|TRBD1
TGCGCCAGCAGCGAGGGGGCCATCAATTCACCCCTCCACTTT
CASSEGAINSPLHF
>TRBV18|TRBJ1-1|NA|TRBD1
TGTGCCAGCTCACCATGGGGACAGGGGCTACGGGCTTTCTTT
CASSPWGQGLRAFF
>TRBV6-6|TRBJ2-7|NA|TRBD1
TGTGCCAGCAGACCAGACAGGGGCGACCTTATTGGGCAGTACTTC
CASRPDRGDLIGQYF
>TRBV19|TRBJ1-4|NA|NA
TGTGCCAGTAGTCCTCAGGGTCTTAATGAAAAACTGTTTTTT
CASSPQGLNEKLFF
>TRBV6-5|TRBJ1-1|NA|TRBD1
TGTGCCAGCAGTTCCCGGACAGGGGGAAACACTGAAGCTTTCTTT
CASSSRTGGNTEAFF
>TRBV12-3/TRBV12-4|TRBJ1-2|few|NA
TGTGCCAGCAGTTTAGTGGGGGCAGGCTACACCTTC
CASSLVGAGYTF
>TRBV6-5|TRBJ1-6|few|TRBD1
TGTGCCAGCAGCGAGACCGGGACAGCGAATTCACCCCTCCACTTT
CASSETGTANSPLHF
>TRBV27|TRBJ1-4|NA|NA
TGTGCCAGCAGGGATTTCCGGGGGGAATATGAAAAACTGTTTTTT
CASRDFRGEYEKLFF
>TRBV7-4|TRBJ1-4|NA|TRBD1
TGTGCCAGCAGCTTATCAGGGGGCGGTTGTGAAAAACTGTTTTTT
CASSLSGGGCEKLFF
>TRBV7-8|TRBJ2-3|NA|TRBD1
TGTGCCAGCAGCTTAAGGACAGGGGGCTCAGATACGCAGTATTTT
CASSLRTGGSDTQYF
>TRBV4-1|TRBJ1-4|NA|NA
TGCGCCAGCAGCCCCACCGGGGGGGATGAAAAACTGTTTTTT
CASSPTGGDEKLFF
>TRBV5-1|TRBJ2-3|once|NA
TGCGCCAGCAGCTTCCCCGGTACCACAGATACGCAGTATTTT
CASSFPGTTDTQYF
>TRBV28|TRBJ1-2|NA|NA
TGTGCCAGCAGTCCCTTCGGGGTAACAAACCACTATGGCTACACCTTC
CASSPFGVTNHYGYTF
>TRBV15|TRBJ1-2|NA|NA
TGTGCCACGAGGGCAGGGGCCAACTATGGCTACACCTTC
CATRAGANYGYTF
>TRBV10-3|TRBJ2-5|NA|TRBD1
TGTGCCATCAGCGAGGGACAGCAAGAGACCCAGTACTTC
CAISEGQQETQYF
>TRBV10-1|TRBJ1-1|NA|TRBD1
TGCGCCAGCAGGGACGGACAGGGATTGAGCACTGAAGCTTTCTTT
CASRDGQGLSTEAFF
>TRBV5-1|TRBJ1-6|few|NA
TGCGCCAGCAGCACGGGAGTAGGGATTAATTCACCCCTCCACTTT
CASSTGVGINSPLHF
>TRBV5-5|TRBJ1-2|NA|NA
TGTGCCAGCAGCTTGGGGGATGTAACTAGCTATGGCTACACCTTC
CASSLGDVTSYGYTF
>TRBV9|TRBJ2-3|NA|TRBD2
TGTGCCAGCAGCGTAGAGGATAGGTTAGCGGGGCCCACAGATACGCAGTATTTT
CASSVEDRLAGPTDTQYF
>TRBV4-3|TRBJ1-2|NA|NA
TGCGCCAGCAGCCAAAGGGGGTACGGTGGCTACACCTTC
CASSQRGYGGYTF
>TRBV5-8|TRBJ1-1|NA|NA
TGTGCCAGCAGCTTTGGGAGAGACACTGAAGCTTTCTTT
CASSFGRDTEAFF
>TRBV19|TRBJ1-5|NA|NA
TGTGCCAGTAGTATTCAGGTCGAACGCAATCAGCCCCAGCATTTT
CASSIQVERNQPQHF
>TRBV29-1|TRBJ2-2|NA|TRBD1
TGCAGCGTAAAAACCGGGACAGGGAACACCGGGGAGCTGTTTTTT
CSVKTGTGNTGELFF
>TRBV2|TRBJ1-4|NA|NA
TGTGCCAGCAGTGCGTTTCAGGCAACAACTAATGAAAAACTGTTTTTT
CASSAFQATTNEKLFF
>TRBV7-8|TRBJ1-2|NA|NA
TGTGCCAGCAGCTTCAATCCTCGAAGACAGATAGCTAACTATGGCTACACCTTC
CASSFNPRRQIANYGYTF
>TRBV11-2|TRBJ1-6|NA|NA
TGTGCCAGCAGCTTAGCAGGGAAGGGTTCACCCCTCCACTTT
CASSLAGKGSPLHF
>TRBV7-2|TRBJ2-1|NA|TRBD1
TGTGCCAGCAGCATTGGACAGGGGGCGACCCACAATGAGCAGTTCTTC
CASSIGQGATHNEQFF
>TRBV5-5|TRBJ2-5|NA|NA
TGTGCCAGCAGCCCCGAGGGCGGGCAAGAGACCCAGTACTTC
CASSPEGGQETQYF
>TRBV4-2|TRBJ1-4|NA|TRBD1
TGTGCCAGCACCCAGGGGGGGGCGGGGAAAAATGAAAAACTGTTTTTT
CASTQGGAGKNEKLFF
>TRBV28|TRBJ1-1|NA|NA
TGTGCCAGCAGTTTACCCAGGGTGGCATACACTGAAGCTTTCTTT
CASSLPRVAYTEAFF
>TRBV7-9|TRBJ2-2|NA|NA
TGTGCCAGCAGCTCAGGGGCTCGACAAGTGGGGACCGGGGAGCTGTTTTTT
CASSSGARQVGTGELFF
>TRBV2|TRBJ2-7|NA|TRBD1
TGTGCCAGCCTCTCAGACAGGGGGCGTTCCCACGAGCAGTACTTC
CASLSDRGRSHEQYF
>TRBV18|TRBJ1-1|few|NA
TGTGCCAGCTCACGACAGGTTTTGAACACTGAAGCTTTCTTT
CASSRQVLNTEAFF
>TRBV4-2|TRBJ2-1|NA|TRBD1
TGTGCCAGCAGCGGACAGGGAATCAATGAGCAGTTCTTC
CASSGQGINEQFF
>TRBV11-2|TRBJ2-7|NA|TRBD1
TGTGCCAGCAGGGGGACAGGAGCCTACGAGCAGTACTTC
CASRGTGAYEQYF
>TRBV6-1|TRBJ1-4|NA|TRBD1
TGTGCCAGCAGTGAAGCGGGACAGGGGGCTAGGAAACTGTTTTTT
CASSEAGQGARKLFF
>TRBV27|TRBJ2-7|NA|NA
TGTGCCAGCAGCTTGCGCCCCGGGTGGCGAGACTCCTACGAGCAGTACTTC
CASSLRPGWRDSYEQYF
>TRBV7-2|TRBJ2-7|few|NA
TGTGCCAGCAGCTGGGGCCCTTACGAGCAGTACTTC
CASSWGPYEQYF
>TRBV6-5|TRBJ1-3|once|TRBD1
TGTGCCAGCAGTTACTCGACAGGGGGCGCTAGAAACACCATATATTTT
CASSYSTGGARNTIYF
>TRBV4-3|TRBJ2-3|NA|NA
TGCGCCAACCAAAGGGGCCAGGATACGCAGTATTTT
CANQRGQDTQYF
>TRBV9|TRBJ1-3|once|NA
TGTGCCAGCAGCCGATCTAATGCTGCCTCTGGAAACACCATATATTTT
CASSRSNAASGNTIYF
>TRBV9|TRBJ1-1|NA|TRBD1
TGTGCCAGCAGCGCTTGGACAGGGGGGAACACTGAAGCTTTCTTT
CASSAWTGGNTEAFF
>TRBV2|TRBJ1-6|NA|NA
TGTGCCAGCAGTGAAGAGGAGGCCGGAGGGTCACCCCTCCACTTT
CASSEEEAGGSPLHF
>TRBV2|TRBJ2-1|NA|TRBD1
TGTGCCAGCAGTGGAAACAGGGGTTTGGGTGAGCAGTTCTTC
CASSGNRGLGEQFF
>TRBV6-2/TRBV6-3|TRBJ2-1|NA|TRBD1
TGTGCCAGCAGTTTCACCCAACGGGACAGACAGTTCTTC
CASSFTQRDRQFF